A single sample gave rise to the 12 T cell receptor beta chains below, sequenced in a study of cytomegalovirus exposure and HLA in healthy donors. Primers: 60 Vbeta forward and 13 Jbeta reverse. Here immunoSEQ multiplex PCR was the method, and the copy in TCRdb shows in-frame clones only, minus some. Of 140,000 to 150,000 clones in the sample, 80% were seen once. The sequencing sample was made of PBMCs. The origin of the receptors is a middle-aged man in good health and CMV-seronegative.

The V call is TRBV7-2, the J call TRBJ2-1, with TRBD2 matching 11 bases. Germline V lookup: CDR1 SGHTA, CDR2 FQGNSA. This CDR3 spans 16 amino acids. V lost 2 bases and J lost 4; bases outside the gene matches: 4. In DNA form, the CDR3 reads TGTGCCAGCAGCTTACTACTAGCGGGGGTTTACAATGAGCAGTTCTTC. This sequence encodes CASSLLLAGVYNEQFF.

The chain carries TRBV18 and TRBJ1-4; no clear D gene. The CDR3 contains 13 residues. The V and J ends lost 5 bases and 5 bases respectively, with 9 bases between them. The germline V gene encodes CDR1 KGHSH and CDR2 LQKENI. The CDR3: CASSGQVNEKLFF. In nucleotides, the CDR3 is TGTGCCAGCTCAGGGCAGGTCAATGAAAAACTGTTTTTT.

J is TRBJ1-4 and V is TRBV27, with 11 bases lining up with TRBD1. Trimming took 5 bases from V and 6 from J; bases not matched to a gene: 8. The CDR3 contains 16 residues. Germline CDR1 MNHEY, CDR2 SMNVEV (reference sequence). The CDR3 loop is CASSPRGQGAYEKLFF. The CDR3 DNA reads TGTGCCAGCAGTCCGCGAGGACAGGGGGCTTATGAAAAACTGTTTTTT.

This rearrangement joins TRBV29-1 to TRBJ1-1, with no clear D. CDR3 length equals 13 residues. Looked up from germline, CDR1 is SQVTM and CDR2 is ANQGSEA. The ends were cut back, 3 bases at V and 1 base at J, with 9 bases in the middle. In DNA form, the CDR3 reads TGCAGCGTTGATCAGAACACGAACACTGAAGCTTTCTTT. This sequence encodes CSVDQNTNTEAFF.

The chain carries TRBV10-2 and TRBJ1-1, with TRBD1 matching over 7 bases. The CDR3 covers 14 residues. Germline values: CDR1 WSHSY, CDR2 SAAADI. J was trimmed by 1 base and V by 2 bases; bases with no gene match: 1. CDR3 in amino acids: CASSEEGANTEAFF. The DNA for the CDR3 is TGCGCCAGCAGTGAGGAGGGGGCGAACACTGAAGCTTTCTTT.

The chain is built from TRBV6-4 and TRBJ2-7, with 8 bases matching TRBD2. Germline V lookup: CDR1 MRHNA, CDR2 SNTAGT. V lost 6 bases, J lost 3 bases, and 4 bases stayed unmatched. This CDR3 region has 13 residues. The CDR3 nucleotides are TGTGCCAGCAGCCTCAGCGGGGGCTACGAGCAGTACTTC. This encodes CASSLSGGYEQYF.

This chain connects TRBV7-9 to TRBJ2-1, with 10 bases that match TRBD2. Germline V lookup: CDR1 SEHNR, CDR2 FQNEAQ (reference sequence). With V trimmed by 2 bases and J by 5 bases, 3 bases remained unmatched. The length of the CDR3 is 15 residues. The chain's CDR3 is CASSLQRGGNNEQFF. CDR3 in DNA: TGTGCCAGCAGCTTACAGCGGGGGGGCAACAATGAGCAGTTCTTC.

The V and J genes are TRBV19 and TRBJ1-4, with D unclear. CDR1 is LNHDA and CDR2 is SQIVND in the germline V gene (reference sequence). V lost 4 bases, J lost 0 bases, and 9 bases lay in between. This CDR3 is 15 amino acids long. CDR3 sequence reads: CASSTHSATNEKLFF. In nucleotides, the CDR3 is TGTGCCAGTAGTACCCACAGTGCAACTAATGAAAAACTGTTTTTT.

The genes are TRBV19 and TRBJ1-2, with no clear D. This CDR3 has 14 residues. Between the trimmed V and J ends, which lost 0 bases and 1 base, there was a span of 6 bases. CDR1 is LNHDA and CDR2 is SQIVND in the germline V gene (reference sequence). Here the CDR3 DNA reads TGTGCCAGTAGTATAGAACTGATTAACTATGGCTACACCTTC. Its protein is CASSIELINYGYTF.

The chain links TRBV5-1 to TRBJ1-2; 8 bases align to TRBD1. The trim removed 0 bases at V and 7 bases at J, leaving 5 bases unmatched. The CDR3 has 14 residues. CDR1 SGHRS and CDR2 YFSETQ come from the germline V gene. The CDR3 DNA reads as TGCGCCAGCAGCTTGGCAGGGGGCCCCCTTGGCTACACCTTC. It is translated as CASSLAGGPLGYTF.

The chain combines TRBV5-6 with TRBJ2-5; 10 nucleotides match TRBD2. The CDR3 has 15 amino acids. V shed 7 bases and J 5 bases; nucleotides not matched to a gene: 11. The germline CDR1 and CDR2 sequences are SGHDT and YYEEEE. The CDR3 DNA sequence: TGTGCCAGCTGGGGGGCTAGCGGGGGAGATGAGACCCAGTACTTC. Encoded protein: CASWGASGGDETQYF.

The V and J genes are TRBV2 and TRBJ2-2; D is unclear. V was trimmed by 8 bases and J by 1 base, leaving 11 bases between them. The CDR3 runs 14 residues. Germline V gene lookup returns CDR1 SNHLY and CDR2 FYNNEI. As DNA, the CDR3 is TGTGCCAGCGTAACTTCACTGAACACCGGGGAGCTGTTTTTT. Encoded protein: CASVTSLNTGELFF.